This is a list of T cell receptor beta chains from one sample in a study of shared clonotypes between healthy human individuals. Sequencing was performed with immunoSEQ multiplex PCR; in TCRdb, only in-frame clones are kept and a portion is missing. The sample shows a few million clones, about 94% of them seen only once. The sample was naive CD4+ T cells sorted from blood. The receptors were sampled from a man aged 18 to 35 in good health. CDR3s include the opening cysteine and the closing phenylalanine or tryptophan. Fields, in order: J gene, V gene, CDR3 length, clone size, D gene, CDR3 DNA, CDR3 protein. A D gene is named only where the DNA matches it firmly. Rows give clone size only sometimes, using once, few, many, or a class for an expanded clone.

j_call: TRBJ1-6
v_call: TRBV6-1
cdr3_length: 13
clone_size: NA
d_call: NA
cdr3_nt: TGTGCCAGCAGTGCCTCGGGTAATTCACCCCTCCACTTT
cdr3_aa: CASSASGNSPLHF

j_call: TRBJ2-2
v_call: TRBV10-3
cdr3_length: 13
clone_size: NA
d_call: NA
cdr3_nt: TGTGCCATCACCTCAGACCCCACCGGGGAGCTGTTTTTT
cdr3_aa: CAITSDPTGELFF

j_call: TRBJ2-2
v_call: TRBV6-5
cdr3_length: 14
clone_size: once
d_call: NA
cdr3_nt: TGTGCCACCTCAATGGGTGGGGCGACCGGGGAGCTGTTTTTT
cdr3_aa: CATSMGGATGELFF

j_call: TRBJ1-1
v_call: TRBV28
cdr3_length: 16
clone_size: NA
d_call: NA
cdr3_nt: TGTGCCAGCACCACAACACTGACGAGGTTGAGGACTGAAGCTTTCTTT
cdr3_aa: CASTTTLTRLRTEAFF

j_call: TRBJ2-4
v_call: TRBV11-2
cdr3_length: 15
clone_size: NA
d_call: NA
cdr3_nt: TGTGCCAGCAGCCGGGACGGGGTAGCCAAAAACATTCAGTACTTC
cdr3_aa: CASSRDGVAKNIQYF

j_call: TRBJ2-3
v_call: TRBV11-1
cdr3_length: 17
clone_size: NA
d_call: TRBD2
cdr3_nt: TGTGCCAGCAGCTCCCCGGGACTAGCGGGGGGCACAGATACGCAGTATTTT
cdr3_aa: CASSSPGLAGGTDTQYF

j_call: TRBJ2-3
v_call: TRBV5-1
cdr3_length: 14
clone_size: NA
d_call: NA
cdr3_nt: TGCGCCAGCAGCTGGGACTGGCACACAGATACGCAGTATTTT
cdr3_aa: CASSWDWHTDTQYF

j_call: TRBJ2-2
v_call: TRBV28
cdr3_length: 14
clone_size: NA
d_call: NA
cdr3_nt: TGTGCCAGCAGTTGGGACTTCAACACCGGGGAGCTGTTTTTT
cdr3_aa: CASSWDFNTGELFF

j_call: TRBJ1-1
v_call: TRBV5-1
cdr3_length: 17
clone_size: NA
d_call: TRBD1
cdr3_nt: TGCGCCAGCAGCTCACCTCCACAGGGGAGTTTCAACACTGAAGCTTTCTTT
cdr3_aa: CASSSPPQGSFNTEAFF

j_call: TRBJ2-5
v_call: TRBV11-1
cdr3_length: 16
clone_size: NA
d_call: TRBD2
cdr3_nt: TGTGCCAGCAGCTACCCGACGGGGGGGCTTGGAGAGACCCAGTACTTC
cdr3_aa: CASSYPTGGLGETQYF

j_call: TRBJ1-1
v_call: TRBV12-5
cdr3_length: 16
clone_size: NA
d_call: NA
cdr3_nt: TGTGCTAGTGGTTTGGCCCCGGGTTTCATGAACACTGAAGCTTTCTTT
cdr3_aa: CASGLAPGFMNTEAFF

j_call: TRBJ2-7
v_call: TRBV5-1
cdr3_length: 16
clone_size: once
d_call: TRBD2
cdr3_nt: TGCGCCAGCAGCTTTAGCGGCCGGCCTAGCGGGAACGAGCAGTACTTC
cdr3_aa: CASSFSGRPSGNEQYF

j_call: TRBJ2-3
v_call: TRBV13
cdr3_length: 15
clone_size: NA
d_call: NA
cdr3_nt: TGTGCCAGCAGGAGCTTAGGGGCGGGCACAGATACGCAGTATTTT
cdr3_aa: CASRSLGAGTDTQYF

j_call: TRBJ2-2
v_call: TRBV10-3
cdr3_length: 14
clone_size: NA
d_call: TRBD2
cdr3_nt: TGTGCCGGGGCAAAGGTAGCGGGCACCGGGGAGCTGTTTTTT
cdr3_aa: CAGAKVAGTGELFF

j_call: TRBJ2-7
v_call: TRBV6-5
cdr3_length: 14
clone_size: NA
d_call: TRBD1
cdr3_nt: TGTGCCAGCAGTGCACCCGGGACAGGGAACGAGCAGTACTTC
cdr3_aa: CASSAPGTGNEQYF

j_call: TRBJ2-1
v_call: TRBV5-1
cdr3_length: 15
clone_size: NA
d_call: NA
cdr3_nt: TGCGCCAGCAGCTTGGAGGGTGGAAGGGAAAATGAGCAGTTCTTC
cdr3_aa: CASSLEGGRENEQFF

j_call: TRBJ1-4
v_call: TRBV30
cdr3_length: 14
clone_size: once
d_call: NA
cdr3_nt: TGTGCCTGGAGGGGCTCTTTCGGGGGGCAACGACTGTTTTTT
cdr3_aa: CAWRGSFGGQRLFF

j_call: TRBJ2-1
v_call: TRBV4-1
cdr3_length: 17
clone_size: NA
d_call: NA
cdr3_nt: TGCGCCAGCAGCCCAAGCGGCGCAGGGGTGGGGAACAATGAGCAGTTCTTC
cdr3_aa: CASSPSGAGVGNNEQFF

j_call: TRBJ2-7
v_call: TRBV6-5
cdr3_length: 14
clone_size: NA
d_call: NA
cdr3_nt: TGTGCCAGCAGTTACTCGACGGACCTCTACGAGCAGTACTTC
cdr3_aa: CASSYSTDLYEQYF

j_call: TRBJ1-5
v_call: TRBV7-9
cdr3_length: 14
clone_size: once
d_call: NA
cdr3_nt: TGTGCCAGCAGCTTACGGCAGCCGGAGGGGCCCCAGCATTTT
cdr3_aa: CASSLRQPEGPQHF

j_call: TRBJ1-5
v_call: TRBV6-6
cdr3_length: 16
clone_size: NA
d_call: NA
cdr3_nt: TGTGCCAGCAGTTACTCTACCCAGGTTAACAATCAGCCCCAGCATTTT
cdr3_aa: CASSYSTQVNNQPQHF

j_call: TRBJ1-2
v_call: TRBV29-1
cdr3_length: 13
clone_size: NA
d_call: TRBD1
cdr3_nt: TGCAGCGGCACAACAGGGGCGGGCTATGGCTACACCTTC
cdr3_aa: CSGTTGAGYGYTF

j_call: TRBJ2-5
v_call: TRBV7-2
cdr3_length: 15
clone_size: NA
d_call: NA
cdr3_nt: TGTGCCAGCAGCCCAGCGGGGGACAGGATGGAGACCCAGTACTTC
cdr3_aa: CASSPAGDRMETQYF

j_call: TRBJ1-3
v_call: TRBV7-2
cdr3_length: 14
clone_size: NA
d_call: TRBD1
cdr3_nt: TGTGCCAGCAGCCTCGGACAGGGGGCCAACACCATATATTTT
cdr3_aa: CASSLGQGANTIYF

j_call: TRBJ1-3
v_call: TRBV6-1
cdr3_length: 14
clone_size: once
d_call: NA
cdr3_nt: TGTGCCACCCGAGGTGGGAGCTCTGGAAACACCATATATTTT
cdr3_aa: CATRGGSSGNTIYF

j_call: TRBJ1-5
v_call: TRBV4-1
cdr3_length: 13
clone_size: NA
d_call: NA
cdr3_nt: TGCGCCAGCAGCCAAGGTCACGATCAGCCCCAGCATTTT
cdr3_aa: CASSQGHDQPQHF

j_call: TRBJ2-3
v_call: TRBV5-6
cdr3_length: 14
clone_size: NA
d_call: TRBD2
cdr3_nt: TGTGCCAGCACCCGTAGCGGGGACACAGATACGCAGTATTTT
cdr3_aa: CASTRSGDTDTQYF

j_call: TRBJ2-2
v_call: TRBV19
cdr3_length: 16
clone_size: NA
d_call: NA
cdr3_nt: TGTGCCAGTCGGGCGGGACAGACAACGAACACCGGGGAGCTGTTTTTT
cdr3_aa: CASRAGQTTNTGELFF

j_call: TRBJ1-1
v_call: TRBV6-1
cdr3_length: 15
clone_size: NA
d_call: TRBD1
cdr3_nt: TGTGCCAGCAGTATAAGACAGGGGGCGAACACTGAAGCTTTCTTT
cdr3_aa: CASSIRQGANTEAFF

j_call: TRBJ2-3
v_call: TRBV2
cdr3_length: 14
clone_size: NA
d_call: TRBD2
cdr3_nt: TGTGCCAGCAGTAGGACTAGCGGCACAGATACGCAGTATTTT
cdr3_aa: CASSRTSGTDTQYF

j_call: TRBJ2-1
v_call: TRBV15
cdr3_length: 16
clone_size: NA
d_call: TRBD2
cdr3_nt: TGTGCCACCAGCAGAGAGGTTGGGACTAATCAAGATGAGCAGTTCTTC
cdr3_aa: CATSREVGTNQDEQFF

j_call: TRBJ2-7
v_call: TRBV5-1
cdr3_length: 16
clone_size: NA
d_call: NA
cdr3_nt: TGCGCCAGCAGCTTGTCTCCGGGGGTGGCCTCCTACGAGCAGTACTTC
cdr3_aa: CASSLSPGVASYEQYF

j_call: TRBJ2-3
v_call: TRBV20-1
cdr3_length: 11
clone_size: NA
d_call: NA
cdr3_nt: TGCAGTGCCTACAGCGGGGATACGCAGTATTTT
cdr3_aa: CSAYSGDTQYF

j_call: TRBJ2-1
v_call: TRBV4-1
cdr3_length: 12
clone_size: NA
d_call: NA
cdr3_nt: TGCGCCAGCAGCCAAGTTGAAACAGAGCAGTTCTTC
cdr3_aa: CASSQVETEQFF

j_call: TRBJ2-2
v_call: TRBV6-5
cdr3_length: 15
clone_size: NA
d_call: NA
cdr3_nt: TGTGCCAGCAGTTACAGGGAGTTGAACACCGGGGAGCTGTTTTTT
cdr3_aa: CASSYRELNTGELFF

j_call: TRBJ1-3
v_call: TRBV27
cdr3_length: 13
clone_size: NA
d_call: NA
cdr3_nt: TGTGCCAGCCGCAGGGTGGATGGAAACACCATATATTTT
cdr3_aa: CASRRVDGNTIYF

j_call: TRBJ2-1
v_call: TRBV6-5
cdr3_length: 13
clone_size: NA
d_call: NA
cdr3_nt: TGTGCCAGCGGAGGGGGGAAAAACAATGAGCAGTTCTTC
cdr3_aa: CASGGGKNNEQFF

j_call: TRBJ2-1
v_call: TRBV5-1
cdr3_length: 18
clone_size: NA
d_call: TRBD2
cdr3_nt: TGCGCCAGCAGCCAGGGACTAGCGGGTCCGAGCTCCTACAATGAGCAGTTCTTC
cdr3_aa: CASSQGLAGPSSYNEQFF

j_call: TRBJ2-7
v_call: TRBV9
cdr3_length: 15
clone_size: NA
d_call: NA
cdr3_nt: TGTGCCAGCAGCGTTTCGACAGGACCTACCTACGAGCAGTACTTC
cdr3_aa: CASSVSTGPTYEQYF

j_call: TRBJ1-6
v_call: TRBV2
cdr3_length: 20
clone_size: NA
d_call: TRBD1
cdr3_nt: TGTGCCAGCAGTGAAGTAGGGGGACAGGGCCTTCATTATAGGAATTCACCCCTCCACTTT
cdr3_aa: CASSEVGGQGLHYRNSPLHF

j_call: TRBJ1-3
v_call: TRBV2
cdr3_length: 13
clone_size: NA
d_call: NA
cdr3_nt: TGTGCCAGCAACTTTGGGGTTGCAAACACCATATATTTT
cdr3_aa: CASNFGVANTIYF

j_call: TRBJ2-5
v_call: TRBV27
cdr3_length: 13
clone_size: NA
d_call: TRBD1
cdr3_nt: TGTGCCAGCAGATACAGGGGGCAGGAGACCCAGTACTTC
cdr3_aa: CASRYRGQETQYF

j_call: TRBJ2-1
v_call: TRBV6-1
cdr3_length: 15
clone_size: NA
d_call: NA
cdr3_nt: TGTGCCAGCAGTGGTGGGTGGGTCTCCTACAATGAGCAGTTCTTC
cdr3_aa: CASSGGWVSYNEQFF

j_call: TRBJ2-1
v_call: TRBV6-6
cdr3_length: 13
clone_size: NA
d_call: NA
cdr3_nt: TGTGCCAGCAGTGCCCCGCCGGGAAATGAGCAGTTCTTC
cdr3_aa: CASSAPPGNEQFF

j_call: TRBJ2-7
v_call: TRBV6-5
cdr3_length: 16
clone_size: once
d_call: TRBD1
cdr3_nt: TGTGCCAGCAGTTTGATTGGGACAGGGGGTTTCGACGAGCAGTACTTC
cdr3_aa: CASSLIGTGGFDEQYF

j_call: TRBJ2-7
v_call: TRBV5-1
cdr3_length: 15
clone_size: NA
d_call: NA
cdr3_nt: TGCGCCAGCAGCTTGGCTGGACAGTCCATCTACGAGCAGTACTTC
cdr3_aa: CASSLAGQSIYEQYF

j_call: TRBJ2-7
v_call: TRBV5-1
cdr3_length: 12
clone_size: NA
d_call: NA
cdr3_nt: TGCGCCAGCAGCTCAGAGGGGTACGAGCAGTACTTC
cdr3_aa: CASSSEGYEQYF

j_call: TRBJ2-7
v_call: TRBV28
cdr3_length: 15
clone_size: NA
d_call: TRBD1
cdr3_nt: TGTGCCAGCAGTTACGGGGACAGGGCATCTTACGAGCAGTACTTC
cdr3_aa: CASSYGDRASYEQYF

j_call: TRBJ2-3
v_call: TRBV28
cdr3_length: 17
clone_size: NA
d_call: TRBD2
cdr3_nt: TGTGCCAGCAGTACTCCGGCCGGGACTAGCGGTACAGATACGCAGTATTTT
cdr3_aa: CASSTPAGTSGTDTQYF